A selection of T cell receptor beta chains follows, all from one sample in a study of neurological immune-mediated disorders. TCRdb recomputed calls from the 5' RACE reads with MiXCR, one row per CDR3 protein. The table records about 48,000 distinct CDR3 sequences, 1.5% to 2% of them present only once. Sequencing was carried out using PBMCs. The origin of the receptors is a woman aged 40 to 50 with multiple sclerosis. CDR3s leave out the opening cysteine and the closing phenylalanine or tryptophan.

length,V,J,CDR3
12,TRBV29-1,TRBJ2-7,SVGPGRGLVEQY
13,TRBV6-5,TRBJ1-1,ASSGTGFVDTEAF
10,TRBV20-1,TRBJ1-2,SGTSGPYGYT
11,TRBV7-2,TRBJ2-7,ASSSDRGYEQY
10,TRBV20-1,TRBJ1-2,SASHPGSGYT
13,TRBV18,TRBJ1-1,ASSPGAGLEWEAF
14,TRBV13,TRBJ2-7,ASSRDLGRANYEQY
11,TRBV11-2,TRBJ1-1,ASSPQRGTEAF
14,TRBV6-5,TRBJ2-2,ASNSYRDRETGELF
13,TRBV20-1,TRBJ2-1,SARGGIEHYNEQF
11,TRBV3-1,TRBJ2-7,ASSQGEGDEQY
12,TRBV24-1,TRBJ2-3,ATSPRAGTDTQY
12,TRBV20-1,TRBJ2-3,SAREGPSTDTQY
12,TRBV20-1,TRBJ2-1,SARGPSENNEQF
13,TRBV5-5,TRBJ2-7,ASSFTAGAFYEQY
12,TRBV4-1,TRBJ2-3,ASSQLAGGDTQY
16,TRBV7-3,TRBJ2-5,ASSLGQVAGGFRETQY
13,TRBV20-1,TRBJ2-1,SARAPSGGAREQF
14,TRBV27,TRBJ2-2,ASRKRRSLVTGELF
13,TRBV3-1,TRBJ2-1,ASSQFQGRLSEQF
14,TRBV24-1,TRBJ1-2,ATSDPSITGGGGYT
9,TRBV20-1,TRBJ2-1,SAPSVEQQF
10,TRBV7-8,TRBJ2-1,ASSSFKAEQF
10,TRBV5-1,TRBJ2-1,ASRDIGDEQF
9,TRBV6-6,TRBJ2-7,ASGRRNEQY
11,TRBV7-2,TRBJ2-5,ASTYRDPHDQY
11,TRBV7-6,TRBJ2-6,ASSNGGSNVLT
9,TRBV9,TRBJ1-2,TSSVGDGYT
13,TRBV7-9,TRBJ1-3,ASSASGGRSNTIY
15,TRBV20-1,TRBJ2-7,SARPPFQKKPIYEQY
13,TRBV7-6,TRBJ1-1,ASSAQLGTNTEAF
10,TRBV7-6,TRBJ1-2,ASSLEGYGYT
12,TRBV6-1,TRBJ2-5,ASSELGLQETQY
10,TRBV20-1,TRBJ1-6,SASSGNSPLH
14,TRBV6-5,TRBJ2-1,ASSYSNAGGLSEQF
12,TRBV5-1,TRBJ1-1,ASSLVGGNTEAF
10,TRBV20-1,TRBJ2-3,SARKQRDTQY
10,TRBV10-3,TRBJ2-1,AISESQNEQF
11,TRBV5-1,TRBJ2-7,ASSYGASYEQY
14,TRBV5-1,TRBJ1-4,ASRIGTGATNEKLF
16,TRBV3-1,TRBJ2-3,ASSLSPGAGYPPDTQY
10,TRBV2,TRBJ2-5,ASSAGRETQY
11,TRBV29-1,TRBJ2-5,SVERGFQETQY
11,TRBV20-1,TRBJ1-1,SAPPGYDTEAF
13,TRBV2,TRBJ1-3,ASVLGQGSGNTIY
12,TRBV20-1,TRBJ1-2,SAKMGGGTHGYT
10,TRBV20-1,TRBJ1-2,SAGSGLEGYT
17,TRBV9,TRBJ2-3,ASSSGATSGGAGTDTQY
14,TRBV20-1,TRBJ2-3,SADPFLAGEEDTQY
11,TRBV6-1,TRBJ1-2,ASSGLQGNGYT
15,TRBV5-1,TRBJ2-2,ASSSPGQGVGTGELF
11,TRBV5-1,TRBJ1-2,ASSLSGNYGYT
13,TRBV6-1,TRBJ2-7,ASISEYGQKGEQY
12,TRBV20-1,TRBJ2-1,SARDSPLYNEQF